These 4 T cell receptor beta chains share one sample of origin, sequenced in a study of T cell responses to AZD1222 COVID-19 vaccine. Sequencing was performed with immunoSEQ multiplex PCR; in TCRdb, only in-frame clones are kept and a portion is missing. The sample holds tens of thousands of clones, about 88% seen once. The sequencing used peripheral blood, collected 28 days after the second AZD1222 dose. The receptors were sampled from an adult who received the AZD1222 COVID-19 vaccine.

V usage is TRBV11-2 and J usage is TRBJ1-1; D is undetermined. The germline V gene encodes CDR1 SGHAT and CDR2 FQNNGV. The V and J ends lost 5 bases and 10 bases respectively, with 20 bases between them. This CDR3 comprises 14 residues. CDR3 sequence reads: CASSTHGSRTAAFF. The CDR3 region has the DNA TGTGCCAGCAGCACGCATGGTAGTCGGACGGCAGCTTTCTTT.

The chain recombines TRBV12-3 or TRBV12-4 with TRBJ1-1; D is unresolved. Trimming pared 6 bases from V and 0 bases from J, leaving 5 bases between. CDR3 length: 12 amino acids. For the CDR3, the DNA is TGTGCCAGCAGGTCATTGAACACTGAAGCTTTCTTT. It codes for CASRSLNTEAFF.

This rearrangement joins TRBV19 to TRBJ1-4, with D perhaps TRBD1 (5 bases). The CDR3 spans 15 residues. Germline V gene lookup returns CDR1 LNHDA and CDR2 SQIVND (reference sequence). Trimming shortened V by 7 bases and J by 5 bases, and 17 bases separated the two germline ends. As DNA, the CDR3 is TGTGCCAGTACCCCGCTAGCGGGACGGAATGAAAAACTGTTTTTT. This gives the protein CASTPLAGRNEKLFF.

The chain combines TRBV30 with TRBJ1-5; D might be TRBD1 (6 bases). CDR3 length: 15 amino acids. Germline lookup yields CDR1 GTSNPN and CDR2 SVGIG (reference sequence). V dropped 0 bases and J dropped 2 bases, with 11 bases sitting between them. The CDR3 sequence is CAWSVKGGGNQPQHF. CDR3 sequence (DNA): TGTGCCTGGAGTGTAAAAGGGGGGGGCAATCAGCCCCAGCATTTT.